What follows are 30 T cell receptor beta chains derived from one specimen sequenced in a study of T-cell reconstitution after alpha-beta-depleted transplantation in children. Library preparation (for TCRbeta) was performed with unique molecular identifiers. One entry per CDR3 protein, called by TCRdb with MiXCR from the PCR reads. The table records about a million distinct CDR3 sequences, about 30% of them present only once. The material sequenced was PBMCs, mostly from graft donor cells, taken 360 days after TCRalphabeta/CD19-depleted stem cell transplant. The source is a boy in the first two years of life who had a stem cell transplant for SCID, so the T cells may come from the graft donor.

The chain carries TRBV20-1 and TRBJ2-7; 9 bases are a match to TRBD1. V lost 3 bases, J lost 1 base, and 4 bases stayed unmatched. The CDR3 sequence is 14 residues long. The germline CDR1 and CDR2 sequences are DFQATT and SNEGSKA (reference sequence). This chain's CDR3 is CSARRTGDSYEQYF. CDR3 sequence (DNA): TGCAGTGCTAGGCGGACAGGGGATTCCTACGAGCAGTACTTC.

The rearrangement joins TRBV12-3 or TRBV12-4 to TRBJ2-2; 12 nucleotides match TRBD2. CDR3 length: 17 amino acids. Trimming at V came to 3 bases and at J to 5 bases, leaving 7 bases not matched to a gene. CDR3 in amino acids: CASSLLAGGPWTGELFF. As DNA, the CDR3 is TGTGCCAGCAGTTTGCTAGCGGGGGGGCCGTGGACCGGGGAGCTGTTTTTT.

The chain employs TRBV29-1 and TRBJ1-2; TRBD1 agrees at 8 bases. Germline lookup yields CDR1 SQVTM and CDR2 ANQGSEA. CDR3 length equals 14 residues. V shed 4 bases, J shed 0 bases, and the junction held 4 bases outside the gene matches. The CDR3 bases are TGCAGCGTTGGACAGGGGACCGCTAACTATGGCTACACCTTC. This gives the protein CSVGQGTANYGYTF.

This chain joins TRBV20-1 and TRBJ2-3; D tentatively fits TRBD1 or TRBD2 (6 bases each). The CDR3 spans 14 residues. The germline V and J ends were trimmed by 2 bases and 1 base, with 10 bases remaining between them. In germline, CDR1 is DFQATT, CDR2 SNEGSKA (reference sequence). CDR3 nucleotide sequence: TGCAGTGCTAGAACGGGGGCCCGCACAGATACGCAGTATTTT. This encodes CSARTGARTDTQYF.

This clonotype came up a few times. The V and J genes are TRBV9 and TRBJ2-6; 7 bases are a match to TRBD1. The CDR3 runs 17 residues. After removal of 6 bases from V and 0 bases from J, the junction contained 9 bases not matched to a gene. Germline V gives CDR1 SGDLS, CDR2 YYNGEE. The DNA of the CDR3 is TGTGCCAGCACCCTTGGGGACAGAAACTCTGGGGCCAACGTCCTGACTTTC. Protein sequence: CASTLGDRNSGANVLTF.

V is TRBV6-1 and J is TRBJ2-3; 8 bases map to TRBD2. V lost 5 bases and J lost 11; bases outside the gene matches: 21. The CDR3 spans 17 residues. Germline lookup yields CDR1 MNHNS and CDR2 SASEGT. CDR3 in amino acids: CASSPGLAGFPYIGQYF. CDR3 DNA sequence: TGTGCCAGCAGTCCTGGACTAGCCGGGTTTCCCTATATCGGGCAGTATTTT.

V usage is TRBV5-1 and J usage is TRBJ2-5; D remains unclear. Looked up from germline, CDR1 is SGHRS and CDR2 is YFSETQ. The CDR3 length is 14 residues. V lost 2 bases, J lost 5 bases, and 13 bases lay in between. CDR3 DNA sequence: TGCGCCAGCAGCTTATATCGCGGTATGGAGACCCAGTACTTC. Translating it yields CASSLYRGMETQYF.

This clonotype showed up just a few times. The chain joins TRBV6-1 to TRBJ1-4; no clear D gene. Germline V CDR1 and CDR2: MNHNS, SASEGT. Trimming took 6 bases from V and 6 from J, leaving 17 bases between them. The CDR3 totals 15 residues. CDR3 region: CASRIRQEDDEKLFF. The CDR3 DNA follows: TGTGCCAGCAGGATTCGGCAGGAGGACGATGAAAAACTGTTTTTT.

This clonotype was found a few times. V gene TRBV6-2 or TRBV6-3 combines with J gene TRBJ1-1; D ambiguous. CDR1 MNHEY and CDR2 SVGEGT come from the germline V gene. The CDR3 runs to 14 residues. The V gene lost 6 bases and the J gene lost 1 base, with 12 bases spanning the gap. Here the CDR3 DNA reads TGTGCCAGCAGAGCTCGATTCCCGAACACTGAAGCTTTCTTT. Encoded protein: CASRARFPNTEAFF.

The count of this clonotype is one. The rearrangement uses TRBV3-1 and TRBJ1-2; 9 bases match TRBD1. The CDR3 covers 13 residues. V was clipped by 4 bases and J by 6 bases; unmatched bases: 3. Germline V CDR1 and CDR2: LGHDT, YNNKEL (reference sequence). CDR3 region: CASSPTGGHGYTF. The DNA of the CDR3 is TGTGCCAGCAGCCCCACAGGGGGCCATGGCTACACCTTC.

The chain carries TRBV14 and TRBJ1-1; D gene unclear. V dropped 0 bases and J dropped 3 bases, with 5 bases sitting between them. Germline V lookup: CDR1 SGHDN, CDR2 FVKESK. CDR3 length: 13 amino acids. The CDR3 DNA follows: TGTGCCAGCAGCCAAGATCTATACACTGAAGCTTTCTTT. This translates into CASSQDLYTEAFF.

This clonotype showed up just a few times. The rearrangement joins TRBV6-2 or TRBV6-3 to TRBJ2-1, with D hard to call. The CDR3 loop spans 14 amino acids. Trimming removed 6 bases at V and 5 bases at J, with 14 bases between. Germline assignment: CDR1 MNHEY and CDR2 SVGEGT. The CDR3 reads CASSPVSADNEQFF. Written as DNA, the CDR3 is TGTGCCAGCAGCCCCGTCAGCGCTGACAATGAGCAGTTCTTC.

This clonotype was counted between two and nine times. The DNA for the CDR3 is TGCAGTGCTGATCCGGGACAGGGGGGGGAGACCCAGTACTTC. The encoded protein is CSADPGQGGETQYF. The rearrangement uses TRBV20-1 and TRBJ2-5; TRBD1 agrees at 11 bases. This CDR3 spans 14 amino acids. Germline assignment: CDR1 DFQATT and CDR2 SNEGSKA (reference sequence). The ends lost 5 bases at V and 5 bases at J; junction bases unmatched: 7.

The table lists this clonotype with a few counts. V usage is TRBV10-3 and J usage is TRBJ2-7; 9 bases are a match to TRBD1. Germline CDR1 and CDR2: ENHRY and SYGVKD. This CDR3 spans 13 amino acids. V gave up 6 bases and J gave up 5 bases; unmatched junction bases: 5. In DNA, the CDR3 is TGTGCCATCAGGGGGACAGGGCAAGACGAGCAGTACTTC. Its protein product is CAIRGTGQDEQYF.

The chain links TRBV30 to TRBJ1-1; no firm D call. CDR1 is GTSNPN and CDR2 is SVGIG in the germline V gene (reference sequence). The V gene lost 0 bases and the J gene lost 7 bases, with 6 bases spanning the gap. This CDR3 is 11 amino acids long. The DNA for the CDR3 is TGTGCCTGGAGTGTACTAATTGAAGCTTTCTTT. This gives the protein CAWSVLIEAFF.

Only a few counts were recorded for this clonotype. V and J are TRBV9 and TRBJ2-1, with D possibly TRBD2 on 6 matching bases. The CDR3 length is 15 residues. In germline, CDR1 is SGDLS, CDR2 YYNGEE. Trimming left V 0 bases short and J 5 bases short, with 12 bases between. CDR3 protein: CASSVAGRINNEQFF. In DNA, the CDR3 is TGTGCCAGCAGCGTAGCTGGGAGGATCAACAATGAGCAGTTCTTC.

This chain joins TRBV4-3 and TRBJ1-1, with D unclear. Looked up from germline, CDR1 is LGHNA and CDR2 is YSLEER. The CDR3 covers 16 residues. Between the trimmed V and J ends, which lost 0 bases and 6 bases, there was a span of 17 bases. Here the CDR3 DNA reads TGCGCCAGCAGCCAAGATAAGGATGGTGTCGGGGCTGAAGCTTTCTTT. It codes for CASSQDKDGVGAEAFF.

V usage is TRBV10-2 and J usage is TRBJ2-1, with D perhaps matching TRBD1 (5 bases). The CDR3 is 13 amino acids. The germline V gene encodes CDR1 WSHSY and CDR2 SAAADI. Trimming cost V 4 bases and J 3 bases, with 7 bases left between them. CDR3 bases: TGCGCCAGCAGTGCGCAGGGCTACAATGAGCAGTTCTTC. This sequence encodes CASSAQGYNEQFF.

The V and J genes are TRBV19 and TRBJ2-1; no clear D gene. V was pared by 7 bases and J by 2 bases, with 12 bases between. Per germline, CDR1 LNHDA and CDR2 SQIVND (reference sequence). The CDR3 is made up of 14 amino acids. This chain's CDR3 is CASKWRHPYNEQFF. The CDR3 nucleotides read TGTGCCAGTAAATGGAGACATCCCTACAATGAGCAGTTCTTC.

This chain joins TRBV7-9 and TRBJ2-7, with D perhaps matching TRBD1 or TRBD2 (5 bases each). The V gene lost 5 bases and the J gene lost 0 bases, with 17 bases spanning the gap. Per germline, CDR1 SEHNR and CDR2 FQNEAQ (reference sequence). This CDR3 has 16 amino acids. The CDR3 region is CASSLFAGGSSYEQYF. The CDR3 DNA reads TGTGCCAGCAGCCTATTCGCTGGGGGAAGCTCCTACGAGCAGTACTTC.

This clonotype was counted between two and nine times. The chain is built from TRBV12-3 or TRBV12-4 and TRBJ2-2; 9 bases match TRBD1. CDR3 length: 16 residues. V shed 6 bases and J 3 bases; nucleotides not matched to a gene: 8. CDR3 residues: CASSYGTGSYTGELFF. In DNA, the CDR3 is TGTGCCAGCAGCTACGGGACAGGGAGTTACACCGGGGAGCTGTTTTTT.

This clonotype was counted a few times. The J gene is TRBJ2-2, the V gene TRBV12-3 or TRBV12-4; possibly TRBD2 for D (7 bases). Trimming took off 7 bases at V and 3 bases at J, with 15 bases between the two ends. This CDR3 contains 15 residues. CDR3 bases: TGTGCCAGCACTTGGGGGGGCTCGGACACCGGGGAGCTGTTTTTT. This encodes CASTWGGSDTGELFF.

This chain joins TRBV7-6 and TRBJ2-5, with 10 bases fitting TRBD1. Germline lookup yields CDR1 SGHVS and CDR2 FNYEAQ. The V segment lost 5 bases and the J segment 4 bases; nucleotides outside the gene matches: 7. The CDR3 has 15 amino acids. CDR3 sequence: CASSPWTGGRETQYF. In DNA, the CDR3 is TGTGCCAGCAGCCCGTGGACAGGGGGGCGAGAGACCCAGTACTTC.

This rearrangement joins TRBV9 to TRBJ2-2; either TRBD1 or TRBD2 may supply D (6 bases each). This CDR3 comprises 15 residues. Germline assignment: CDR1 SGDLS and CDR2 YYNGEE. V was clipped by 4 bases and J by 3 bases, with 13 bases between them. This CDR3 is CASSPWGAHTGELFF. Written as DNA, the CDR3 is TGTGCCAGCAGCCCGTGGGGGGCCCACACCGGGGAGCTGTTTTTT.

CDR3 nucleotide sequence: TGCAGTGCTGGCAACCAGGCGGGCCGAAGCTCCTACGAGCAGTACTTC. Amino acid sequence: CSAGNQAGRSSYEQYF. This sequence joins TRBV20-1 and TRBJ2-7; a weak D match, TRBD2 (5 bases). The germline CDR1 and CDR2 sequences are DFQATT and SNEGSKA (reference sequence). V lost 5 bases and J lost 0, with 20 bases in between. The CDR3 loop spans 16 amino acids.

This clonotype occurred a few times. The chain carries TRBV5-1 and TRBJ1-2, with D possibly TRBD1 on 5 matching bases. Germline-derived CDR1 and CDR2 are SGHRS and YFSETQ. The CDR3 totals 15 residues. V lost 1 base and J 1 base, leaving 11 bases between the germline ends. Written as DNA, the CDR3 is TGCGCCAGCAGCTTGACCGGGACTAATAACTATGGCTACACCTTC. It translates to CASSLTGTNNYGYTF.

Only a few counts were recorded for this clonotype. The rearrangement uses TRBV5-1 and TRBJ1-1, with no clear D. Between the trimmed V and J ends, which lost 0 bases and 3 bases, there was a span of 15 bases. Germline CDR1 is SGHRS and CDR2 is YFSETQ. The CDR3 contains 16 residues. Here the CDR3 DNA reads TGCGCCAGCAGCTTGGCCGGCCCAGTCCGGGACACTGAAGCTTTCTTT. It encodes CASSLAGPVRDTEAFF.

There are a few counts of this clonotype. This chain uses TRBV20-1 with TRBJ2-1; 7 bases line up with TRBD2. The CDR3 totals 14 residues. Germline lookup yields CDR1 DFQATT and CDR2 SNEGSKA (reference sequence). V trimming: 6 bases; J trimming: 2 bases; junction bases outside the gene matches: 7. The DNA for the CDR3 is TGCAGTGCCCTGAGGACTAGTCCCTACAATGAGCAGTTCTTC. As protein: CSALRTSPYNEQFF.

The gene calls are TRBV2 and TRBJ1-2, with D unclear. Between the trimmed V and J ends, which lost 7 bases and 4 bases, there was a span of 13 bases. The CDR3 length is 13 residues. Germline lookup yields CDR1 SNHLY and CDR2 FYNNEI. As DNA, the CDR3 is TGTGCCAGCAAGAGGGAGCGCAGCTATGGCTACACCTTC. It yields the protein CASKRERSYGYTF.

This clonotype was found a few times. The chain is built from TRBV12-3 or TRBV12-4 and TRBJ1-1; D possibly corresponds to TRBD1 (6 bases). The CDR3 sequence is 14 residues long. V lost 5 bases, J lost 0 bases, and 10 bases lay in between. Here the CDR3 DNA reads TGTGCCAGCAGTAGGGGGGCCCTGAACACTGAAGCTTTCTTT. Translation gives CASSRGALNTEAFF.